Below, one T cell receptor beta chain is given with its context. The V gene's germline CDR1 is LGHNA and CDR2 YSLEER. This CDR3 contains 15 residues. V trimming: 4 bases; J trimming: 1 base; junction bases outside the gene matches: 3. Some clones are missing from TCRdb's copy, which holds only in-frame ones; the method was immunoSEQ multiplex PCR. The sample lists under 150,000 clones; roughly 84% were seen once. The data were obtained in a study of blood T cell repertoires in COVID-19. Recruitment covered about two dozen US areas and drew participants whose ages spanned about 18 to 100 years. This clonotype originated in a man between 40 and 49 years old with acute COVID-19. J is TRBJ2-1 and V is TRBV4-3, with 8 bases aligning to TRBD1. Sequencing was carried out using PBMCs or T cells enriched from blood (not recorded which). The CDR3 here is CASSLRQGSYNEQFF. CDR3 in DNA: TGCGCCAGCAGCCTCCGACAGGGGTCCTACAATGAGCAGTTCTTC.